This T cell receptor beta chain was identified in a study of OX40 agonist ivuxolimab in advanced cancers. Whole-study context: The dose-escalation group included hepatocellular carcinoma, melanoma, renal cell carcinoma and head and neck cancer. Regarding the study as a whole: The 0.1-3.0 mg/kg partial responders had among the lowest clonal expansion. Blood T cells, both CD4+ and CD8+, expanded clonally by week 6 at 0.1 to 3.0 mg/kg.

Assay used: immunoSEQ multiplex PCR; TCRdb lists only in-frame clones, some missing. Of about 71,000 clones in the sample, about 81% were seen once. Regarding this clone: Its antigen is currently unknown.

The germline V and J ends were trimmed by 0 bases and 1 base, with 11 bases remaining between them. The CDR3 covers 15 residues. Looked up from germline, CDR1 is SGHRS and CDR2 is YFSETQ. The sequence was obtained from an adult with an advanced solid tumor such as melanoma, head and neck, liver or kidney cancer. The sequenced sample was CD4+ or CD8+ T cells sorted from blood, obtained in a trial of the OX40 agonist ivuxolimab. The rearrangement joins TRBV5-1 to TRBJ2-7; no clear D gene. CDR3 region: CASSLGIPQSYEQYF. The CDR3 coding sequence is TGCGCCAGCAGCTTGGGGATCCCACAGTCCTACGAGCAGTACTTC.